This T cell receptor (beta chain) is drawn from a study of T cells in Graves' hyperthyroidism and ophthalmopathy. Template material for amplifying TCR beta CDR3 regions consisted of RNA transcripts. RT-PCR in the first round (using the HTBI primer set) targeted the TCR CDR3. TCRdb passed the multiplex PCR reads through MiXCR, listing each CDR3 protein once. The table lists roughly 710,000 distinct CDR3 sequences, roughly a third of them singletons. Among the patients, aged 18 to 65, hyperthyroidism was newly diagnosed and had lasted under 2 months. Study-wide findings and caveats: Most thyroid-expanded clonotypes above 0.001 were also found in blood.

On this clonotype: No antigen is known for it.

V lost 5 bases to trimming and J lost 3 bases, with 11 bases between them. There are 13 residues in the CDR3. Germline CDR1 SEHNR, CDR2 FQNEAQ (reference sequence). The rearrangement uses TRBV7-9 and TRBJ2-7, with D hard to call. Sequencing used blood. This TCR was recovered from a woman in her 40s with Graves' hyperthyroidism. CDR3 amino acids: CASSPTPDYEQYF. The CDR3, as DNA: TGTGCCAGCAGCCCGACACCGGACTACGAGCAGTACTTC.